Listed below are T cell receptor beta chains from one sample, sequenced in a study of blood T cell repertoires in COVID-19. The assay was immunoSEQ multiplex PCR, and TCRdb's table has in-frame clones only and misses some. Of around 250,000 clones listed, about 88% are singletons. Sequencing was done on a sample of PBMCs or T cells enriched from blood (not recorded which). These receptors were taken from a woman in her fifties or sixties who had been exposed to COVID-19. Both conserved end residues are part of each CDR3. Fields, in order: clone size, CDR3 length, J gene, V gene, D gene, CDR3 protein, CDR3 DNA. The D gene is left open where the match is weak. Rows may omit the clone size; those that give it use once, few, many or a size class.

-	15	TRBJ2-2	TRBV7-8	TRBD2	CASSLSGGWTGELFF	TGTGCCAGCAGCTTAAGCGGGGGGTGGACCGGGGAGCTGTTTTTT
-	15	TRBJ2-3	TRBV4-2	-	CASSQDGGRTDTQYF	TGTGCCAGCAGCCAAGACGGGGGGCGCACAGATACGCAGTATTTT
few	15	TRBJ1-1	TRBV7-9	-	CASSFPKLMNTEAFF	TGTGCCAGCAGCTTTCCTAAACTGATGAACACTGAAGCTTTCTTT
-	15	TRBJ2-4	TRBV13	-	CASSQGGEAKNIQYF	TGTGCCAGCAGTCAGGGGGGAGAGGCCAAAAACATTCAGTACTTC
-	13	TRBJ1-5	TRBV19	-	CASSTSRDQPQHF	TGTGCCAGTAGTACAAGCCGGGATCAGCCCCAGCATTTT
few	14	TRBJ2-7	TRBV4-1	TRBD2	CASSQDRGAYEQYF	TGCGCCAGCAGCCAAGATCGGGGGGCCTACGAGCAGTACTTC
-	13	TRBJ1-5	TRBV6-5	-	CASSTRTYQPQHF	TGTGCCAGCAGTACCAGGACTTATCAGCCCCAGCATTTT
-	14	TRBJ2-1	TRBV19	-	CASSSSSAANEQFF	TGTGCCAGTAGTAGTAGTTCGGCGGCCAATGAGCAGTTCTTC
-	14	TRBJ2-5	TRBV7-2	-	CASSLYRSRETQYF	TGTGCCAGCAGCCTATACAGGTCTCGGGAGACCCAGTACTTC
few	12	TRBJ2-3	TRBV29-1	-	CSVEGQDDTQYF	TGCAGCGTTGAGGGGCAAGATGATACGCAGTATTTT
-	12	TRBJ1-1	TRBV7-2	-	CASSLRYLEAFF	TGTGCCAGCAGCTTACGCTACCTTGAAGCTTTCTTT
-	13	TRBJ1-1	TRBV27	TRBD1	CASSRQGNTEAFF	TGTGCCAGCAGCAGACAGGGTAACACTGAAGCTTTCTTT
-	15	TRBJ1-4	TRBV6-6	-	CASSPNLGVREKLFF	TGTGCCAGCAGCCCCAACCTGGGAGTAAGGGAAAAACTGTTTTTT
once	16	TRBJ2-7	TRBV4-2	TRBD1	CASSQEQGAPSYEQYF	TGTGCCAGCAGCCAAGAACAGGGGGCGCCTTCCTACGAGCAGTACTTC
-	14	TRBJ2-5	TRBV5-4	TRBD2	CASTLGGGKETQYF	TGTGCCAGCACCCTAGGCGGGGGGAAAGAGACCCAGTACTTC
-	15	TRBJ2-7	TRBV9	TRBD2	CASSVSSGPAYEQYF	TGTGCCAGCAGCGTTTCTAGCGGGCCCGCCTACGAGCAGTACTTC
-	17	TRBJ2-6	TRBV30	-	CAWSTGLAFSGANVLTF	TGTGCCTGGAGTACGGGACTGGCCTTCTCTGGGGCCAACGTCCTGACTTTC
-	13	TRBJ1-1	TRBV6-1	-	CASSEAQNREAFF	TGTGCCAGCAGTGAAGCACAGAACAGGGAGGCTTTCTTT
-	13	TRBJ1-5	TRBV19	-	CASTEYSNQPQHF	TGTGCCAGTACCGAGTATAGCAATCAGCCCCAGCATTTT
once	15	TRBJ1-4	TRBV6-5	TRBD1	CASRSGTATNEKLFF	TGTGCCAGCAGATCCGGGACAGCAACTAATGAAAAACTGTTTTTT
once	18	TRBJ2-2	TRBV5-8	TRBD2	CASSFLASGLVFPGELFF	TGTGCCAGCAGCTTCTTAGCCTCGGGACTAGTGTTTCCCGGGGAGCTGTTTTTT
-	13	TRBJ1-1	TRBV5-1	TRBD1	CASSSDRTSRAFF	TGCGCCAGCAGCTCGGACAGGACCTCAAGGGCTTTCTTT
-	13	TRBJ1-1	TRBV7-9	TRBD1	CASGGQENTEAFF	TGTGCCAGCGGCGGACAGGAAAACACTGAAGCTTTCTTT
-	13	TRBJ1-2	TRBV20-1	TRBD1	CSASSRGLNGYTF	TGCAGTGCTAGTTCCAGGGGGCTTAATGGCTACACCTTC
-	16	TRBJ2-3	TRBV9	TRBD2	CASSFAAGGRGDTQYF	TGTGCCAGCAGCTTCGCAGCGGGGGGGCGTGGAGATACGCAGTATTTT
-	16	TRBJ2-1	TRBV6-4	TRBD2	CASSGGLAGAYNEQFF	TGTGCCAGCAGTGGGGGCCTAGCGGGGGCCTACAATGAGCAGTTCTTC
-	15	TRBJ1-1	TRBV3-1/TRBV3-2	-	CASSLVGGANTEAFF	TGTGCCAGCAGCCTGGTAGGGGGGGCGAACACTGAAGCTTTCTTT
-	15	TRBJ2-2	TRBV7-3	TRBD2	CASSCTSANTGELFF	TGTGCCAGCAGCTGTACTAGCGCGAACACCGGGGAGCTGTTTTTT
once	15	TRBJ2-3	TRBV25-1	TRBD2	CASCRTSGVTDTQYF	TGTGCCAGCTGCAGGACTAGCGGGGTGACAGATACGCAGTATTTT
once	15	TRBJ2-2	TRBV13	-	CASSLGRGIPGELFF	TGTGCCAGCAGCTTGGGGAGAGGGATACCCGGGGAGCTGTTTTTT
-	13	TRBJ1-2	TRBV12-3/TRBV12-4	-	CASSPGVFYGYTF	TGTGCCAGCAGTCCCGGAGTTTTCTATGGCTACACCTTC
-	17	TRBJ1-3	TRBV10-2	TRBD1	CASSVTQGRHYGNTIYF	TGCGCCAGCAGTGTAACACAGGGGAGGCACTACGGAAACACCATATATTTT
-	15	TRBJ1-1	TRBV6-1	-	CASSEALGPSLRAFF	TGTGCCAGCAGTGAAGCCTTGGGGCCCTCCCTCCGAGCTTTCTTT
-	12	TRBJ1-1	TRBV13	-	CASSLFHSEAFF	TGTGCCAGCAGCTTATTTCATTCTGAAGCTTTCTTT
-	15	TRBJ1-1	TRBV5-1	-	CASSLQGWSNTEAFF	TGCGCCAGCAGCTTACAGGGTTGGAGCAACACTGAAGCTTTCTTT
-	13	TRBJ1-2	TRBV9	-	CASSTLGSYGYTF	TGTGCCAGCAGCACCCTGGGCAGCTATGGCTACACCTTC
-	15	TRBJ2-1	TRBV10-3	-	CAISSQGQSYNEQFF	TGTGCCATCAGTAGTCAGGGGCAGTCCTACAATGAGCAGTTCTTC
-	15	TRBJ1-4	TRBV5-5	-	CASSLEDSSGEKLFF	TGTGCCAGCAGCTTGGAAGACAGTTCGGGTGAAAAACTGTTTTTT
-	16	TRBJ1-2	TRBV5-1	-	CASSPGEGRPFYGYTF	TGCGCCAGCAGCCCCGGGGAGGGGCGACCGTTCTATGGCTACACCTTC
once	13	TRBJ1-6	TRBV6-1	-	CASSEAQNSPLHF	TGTGCCAGCAGTGAAGCACAGAATTCACCCCTCCACTTT
once	15	TRBJ1-1	TRBV6-2/TRBV6-3	TRBD1	CASSSRQGPNTEAFF	TGTGCCAGCAGTTCACGACAGGGGCCGAACACTGAAGCTTTCTTT
once	15	TRBJ1-2	TRBV30	TRBD1	CAWSVRARGLDGYTF	TGTGCCTGGAGTGTACGCGCCAGGGGGCTTGATGGCTACACCTTC
-	15	TRBJ1-3	TRBV11-3	TRBD1	CASLLSGRGRDTIYF	TGTGCCAGCCTCCTTAGTGGCAGGGGGCGGGACACCATATATTTT
-	14	TRBJ1-2	TRBV10-3	TRBD1	CAISGGTGDYGYTF	TGTGCCATCAGTGGTGGGACAGGGGACTATGGCTACACCTTC
-	15	TRBJ2-1	TRBV10-2	TRBD2	CASTTSGGPYNEQFF	TGCGCCAGCACGACTAGCGGGGGTCCCTACAATGAGCAGTTCTTC
-	15	TRBJ1-6	TRBV19	TRBD1	CASSNTGTENSPLHF	TGTGCCAGTAGTAATACCGGGACAGAGAATTCACCCCTCCACTTT
-	15	TRBJ2-2	TRBV4-2	-	CASSPLAGETGELFF	TGTGCCAGCAGCCCCCTCGCTGGTGAGACCGGGGAGCTGTTTTTT